This paragraph reports one T cell receptor (beta chain). Its target is not known. Reverse transcribed after extraction, RNA yielded cDNA as the sequencing template. Measured with immunoSEQ multiplex PCR; TCRdb has only the in-frame clones, and not every one. The repertoire holds some 240,000 clones, with about 53% as singletons. Both peripheral blood and punch biopsies of lesional scalp skin were obtained from patients who had alopecia areata. The source of the sample is a study of CD8+ T cells in alopecia areata. Study overall: Those patients who were treated received oral tofacitinib, which was given at 5 to 10 mg twice daily for moderate-to-severe alopecia areata. For 6 to 18 months, tofacitinib was taken, and 6 months off drug followed. Study-level points and caveats: Lesional scalp, notably in alopecia totalis/universalis, had clonality above that of normal scalp.

The CDR3 loop spans 15 amino acids. The junction had 1 base not matched to a gene; V was cut back by 4 bases and J by 2 bases. The rearrangement links TRBV23-1 to TRBJ2-6, with 8 bases matching TRBD1. TRBV23-1 is marked as an open reading frame, function uncertain. The source of this sequence is a human donor with alopecia areata. Here the sequenced sample was CD4+ T cells sorted from blood, taken at week 0. Written as DNA, the CDR3 is TGCGCCAGCAGTCCGGACAGGGCTGGGGCCAACGTCCTGACTTTC. Its protein is CASSPDRAGANVLTF.